A single sample is the source of the 6 T cell receptor beta chains below, sequenced in a study of shared clonotypes between healthy human individuals. The data were produced by immunoSEQ multiplex PCR, yet TCRdb's version contains in-frame clones alone and is incomplete. In the table there are nearly 1 million clones, around three quarters of which are singletons. The material sequenced was memory CD4+ T cells sorted from blood. Specified subset: CD45RA-negative fraction. The receptor source for this set is a man aged 18 to 30 in good health.

CDR3 sequence (DNA): TGCGCCAGCAGTTCAGAGAGGCAGGGGGATAGCACCGGGGAGCTGTTTTTT. Encoded protein: CASSSERQGDSTGELFF. The V call is TRBV23-1, the J call TRBJ2-2, with 7 bases aligning to TRBD1. TRBV23-1 is known as an ORF, though its function is uncertain. This CDR3 has 17 residues. J was trimmed by 4 bases and V by 5 bases; bases with no gene match: 13.

CDR3 in amino acids: CASSLAGAFGGELFF. Written as DNA, the CDR3 is TGTGCCAGCAGCTTGGCCGGGGCCTTTGGCGGGGAGCTGTTTTTT. The chain employs TRBV5-6 and TRBJ2-2; the D call may be TRBD1 or TRBD2 (5 bases each). Looked up from germline, CDR1 is SGHDT and CDR2 is YYEEEE. This CDR3 has 15 amino acids. V dropped 0 bases and J dropped 7 bases, with 13 bases sitting between them.

The V gene is TRBV5-6, the J gene TRBJ2-2; D is possibly TRBD1 (6 bases). Germline-derived CDR1 and CDR2 are SGHDT and YYEEEE. The germline V and J ends were trimmed by 5 bases and 8 bases, with 16 bases remaining between them. This CDR3 contains 14 residues. The DNA of the CDR3 is TGTGCCAGCAGTTTTAACAGGGTCTCAGGGGAGCTGTTTTTT. Protein: CASSFNRVSGELFF.

V usage is TRBV9 and J usage is TRBJ2-6; no firm D call. Trimming stripped 3 bases from V and 0 bases from J, with 10 bases between. CDR3 length: 16 residues. Germline lookup yields CDR1 SGDLS and CDR2 YYNGEE. Here the CDR3 DNA reads TGTGCCAGCAGCGCAACTTCCTACTCTGGGGCCAACGTCCTGACTTTC. Its protein is CASSATSYSGANVLTF.

A note on this clone: This same CDR3 is encoded by further DNA sequences in the sample. V usage is TRBV30 and J usage is TRBJ2-7, with D unclear. Germline V gives CDR1 GTSNPN, CDR2 SVGIG (reference sequence). The V end was cut by 0 bases, the J end by 1 base, with 4 bases between. The CDR3 is 12 amino acids. CDR3 in amino acids: CAWSVRSYEQYF. The CDR3 DNA sequence: TGTGCCTGGAGTGTACGGTCCTACGAGCAGTACTTC.

The V call is TRBV28, the J call TRBJ2-3; D remains ambiguous. V lost 3 bases to trimming and J lost 2 bases, with 12 bases between them. Germline lookup yields CDR1 MDHEN and CDR2 SYDVKM. The CDR3 runs 15 residues. The CDR3 reads CASSFPPALTDTQYF. The CDR3 DNA follows: TGTGCCAGCAGTTTCCCACCAGCCCTCACAGATACGCAGTATTTT. The full variable domain, in which reference TRBV28 and TRBJ2-3 provide the parts outside the CDR3, is DVKVTQSSRYLVKRTGEKVFLECVQDMDHENMFWYRQDPGLGLRLIYFSYDVKMKEKGDIPEGYSVSREKKERFSLILESASTNQTSMYLCASSFPPALTDTQYFGPGTRLTVL.